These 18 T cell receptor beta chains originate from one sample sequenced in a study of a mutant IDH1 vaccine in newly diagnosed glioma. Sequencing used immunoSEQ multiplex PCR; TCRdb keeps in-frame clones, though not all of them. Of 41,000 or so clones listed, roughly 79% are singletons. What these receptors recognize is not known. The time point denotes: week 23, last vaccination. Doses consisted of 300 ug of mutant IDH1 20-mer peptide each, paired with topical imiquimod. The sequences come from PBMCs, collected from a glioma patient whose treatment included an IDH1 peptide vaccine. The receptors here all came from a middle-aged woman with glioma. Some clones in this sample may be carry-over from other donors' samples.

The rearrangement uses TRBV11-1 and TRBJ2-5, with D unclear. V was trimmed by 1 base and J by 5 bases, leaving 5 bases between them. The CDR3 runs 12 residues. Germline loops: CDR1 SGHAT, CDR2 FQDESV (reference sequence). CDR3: CASSLGLETQYF. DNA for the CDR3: TGTGCCAGCAGCTTAGGCCTGGAGACCCAGTACTTC.

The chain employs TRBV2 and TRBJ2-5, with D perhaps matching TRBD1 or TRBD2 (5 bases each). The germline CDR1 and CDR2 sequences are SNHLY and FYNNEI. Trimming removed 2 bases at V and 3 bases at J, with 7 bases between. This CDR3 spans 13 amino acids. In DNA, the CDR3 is TGTGCCAGCAGTGAATGGGGGAAAGAGACCCAGTACTTC. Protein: CASSEWGKETQYF.

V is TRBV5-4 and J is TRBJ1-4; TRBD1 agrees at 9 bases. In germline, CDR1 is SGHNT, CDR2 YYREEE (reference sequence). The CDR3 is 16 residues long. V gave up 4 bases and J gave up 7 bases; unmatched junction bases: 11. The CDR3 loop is CASSQTGGGGGEKLFF. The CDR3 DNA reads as TGTGCCAGCAGCCAGACAGGGGGGGGAGGTGGTGAAAAACTGTTTTTT.

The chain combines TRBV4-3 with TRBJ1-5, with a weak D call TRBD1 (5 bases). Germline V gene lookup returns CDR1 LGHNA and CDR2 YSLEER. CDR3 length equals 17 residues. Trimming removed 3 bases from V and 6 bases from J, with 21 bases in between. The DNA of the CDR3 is TGCGCCAGCAGCCAGGCCATCGGGGACCCCGGCAGTCAGCCCCAGCATTTT. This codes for CASSQAIGDPGSQPQHF.

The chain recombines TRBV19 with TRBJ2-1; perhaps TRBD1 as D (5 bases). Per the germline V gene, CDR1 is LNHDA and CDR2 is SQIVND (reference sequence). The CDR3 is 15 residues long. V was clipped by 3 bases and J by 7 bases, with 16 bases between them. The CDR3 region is CASSMRQGSYNEQFF. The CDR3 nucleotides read TGTGCCAGTAGTATGAGGCAGGGAAGCTATAATGAGCAGTTCTTC.

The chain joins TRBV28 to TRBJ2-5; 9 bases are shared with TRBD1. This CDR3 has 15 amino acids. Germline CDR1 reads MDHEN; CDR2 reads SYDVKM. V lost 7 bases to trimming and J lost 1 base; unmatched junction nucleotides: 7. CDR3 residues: CASTPGQGSQETQYF. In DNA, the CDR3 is TGTGCCAGCACTCCGGGACAGGGTTCCCAAGAGACCCAGTACTTC.

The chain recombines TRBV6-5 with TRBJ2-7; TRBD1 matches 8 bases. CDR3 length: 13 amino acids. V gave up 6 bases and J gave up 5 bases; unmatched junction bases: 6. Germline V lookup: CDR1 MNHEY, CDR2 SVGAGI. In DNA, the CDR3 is TGTGCCAGCAGGGGGACAGGCCGCGACGAGCAGTACTTC. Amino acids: CASRGTGRDEQYF.

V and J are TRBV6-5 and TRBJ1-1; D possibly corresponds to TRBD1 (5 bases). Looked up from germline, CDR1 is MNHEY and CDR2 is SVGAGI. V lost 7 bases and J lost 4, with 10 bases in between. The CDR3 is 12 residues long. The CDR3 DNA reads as TGTGCCAGCAACCGGGGGGGCACTGAAGCTTTCTTT. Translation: CASNRGGTEAFF.

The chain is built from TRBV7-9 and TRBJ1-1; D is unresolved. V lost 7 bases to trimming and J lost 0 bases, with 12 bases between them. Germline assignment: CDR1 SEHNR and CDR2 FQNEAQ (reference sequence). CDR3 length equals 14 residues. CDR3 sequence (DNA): TGTGCCAGCATGCCTGCCGGCTTGAACACTGAAGCTTTCTTT. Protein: CASMPAGLNTEAFF.

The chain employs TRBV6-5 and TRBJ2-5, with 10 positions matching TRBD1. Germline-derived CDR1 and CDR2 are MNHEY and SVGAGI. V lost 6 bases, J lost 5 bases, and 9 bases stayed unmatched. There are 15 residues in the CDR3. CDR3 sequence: CASSYRGTGEETQYF. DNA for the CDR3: TGTGCCAGCAGCTATAGAGGGACAGGGGAGGAGACCCAGTACTTC.

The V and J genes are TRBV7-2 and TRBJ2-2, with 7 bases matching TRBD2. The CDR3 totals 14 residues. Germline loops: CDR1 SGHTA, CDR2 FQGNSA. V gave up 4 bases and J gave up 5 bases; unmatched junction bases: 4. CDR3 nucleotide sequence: TGTGCCAGCAGCTCGTCAGCGGGGACCGGGGAGCTGTTTTTT. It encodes CASSSSAGTGELFF.

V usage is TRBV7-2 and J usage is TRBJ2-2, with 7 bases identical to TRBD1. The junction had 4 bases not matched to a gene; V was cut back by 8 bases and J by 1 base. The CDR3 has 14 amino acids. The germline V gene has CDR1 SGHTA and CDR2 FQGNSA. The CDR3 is CASPGQMNTGELFF. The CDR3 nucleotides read TGTGCCAGCCCGGGACAGATGAACACCGGGGAGCTGTTTTTT. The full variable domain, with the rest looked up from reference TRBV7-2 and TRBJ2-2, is GAGVSQSPSNKVTEKGKDVELRCDPISGHTALYWYRQSLGQGLEFLIYFQGNSAPDKSGLPSDRFSAERTGGSVSTLTIQRTQQEDSAVYLCASPGQMNTGELFFGEGSRLTVL.

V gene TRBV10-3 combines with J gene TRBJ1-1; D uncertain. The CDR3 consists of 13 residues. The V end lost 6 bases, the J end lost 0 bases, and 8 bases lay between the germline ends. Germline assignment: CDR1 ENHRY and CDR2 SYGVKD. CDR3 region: CAIRAALNTEAFF. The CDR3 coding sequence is TGTGCCATCAGGGCGGCCTTGAACACTGAAGCTTTCTTT.

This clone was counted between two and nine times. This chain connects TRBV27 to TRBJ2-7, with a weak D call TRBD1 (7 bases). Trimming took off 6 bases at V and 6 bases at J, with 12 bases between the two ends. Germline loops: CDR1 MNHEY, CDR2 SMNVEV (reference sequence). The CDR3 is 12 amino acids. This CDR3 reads CASSGGGGEQYF. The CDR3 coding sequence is TGTGCCAGCAGCGGAGGGGGCGGCGAGCAGTACTTC.

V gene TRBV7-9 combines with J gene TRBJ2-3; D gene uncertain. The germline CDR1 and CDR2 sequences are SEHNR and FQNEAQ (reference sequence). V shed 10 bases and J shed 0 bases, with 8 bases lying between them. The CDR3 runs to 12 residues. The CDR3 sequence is CANAPSTDTQYF. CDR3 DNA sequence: TGTGCCAACGCGCCTAGCACAGATACGCAGTATTTT.

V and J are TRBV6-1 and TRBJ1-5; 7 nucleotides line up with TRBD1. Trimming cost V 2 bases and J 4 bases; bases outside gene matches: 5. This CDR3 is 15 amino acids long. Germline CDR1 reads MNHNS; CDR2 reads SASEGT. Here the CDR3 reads CASSEHRGRNQPQHF. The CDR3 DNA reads TGTGCCAGCAGTGAACACAGGGGAAGAAATCAGCCCCAGCATTTT.

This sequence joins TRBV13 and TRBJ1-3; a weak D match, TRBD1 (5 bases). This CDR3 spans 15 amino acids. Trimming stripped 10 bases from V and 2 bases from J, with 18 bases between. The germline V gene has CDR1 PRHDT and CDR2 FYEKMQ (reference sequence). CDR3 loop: CAMGGNPLAGNTIYF. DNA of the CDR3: TGTGCCATGGGGGGGAACCCTCTAGCTGGAAACACCATATATTTT.

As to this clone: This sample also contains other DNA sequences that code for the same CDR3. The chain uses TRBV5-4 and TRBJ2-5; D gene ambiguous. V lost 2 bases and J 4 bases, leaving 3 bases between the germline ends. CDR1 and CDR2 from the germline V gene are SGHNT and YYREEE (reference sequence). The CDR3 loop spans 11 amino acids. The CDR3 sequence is CASSLRETQYF. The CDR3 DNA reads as TGTGCCAGCAGCTTACGAGAGACCCAGTACTTC.